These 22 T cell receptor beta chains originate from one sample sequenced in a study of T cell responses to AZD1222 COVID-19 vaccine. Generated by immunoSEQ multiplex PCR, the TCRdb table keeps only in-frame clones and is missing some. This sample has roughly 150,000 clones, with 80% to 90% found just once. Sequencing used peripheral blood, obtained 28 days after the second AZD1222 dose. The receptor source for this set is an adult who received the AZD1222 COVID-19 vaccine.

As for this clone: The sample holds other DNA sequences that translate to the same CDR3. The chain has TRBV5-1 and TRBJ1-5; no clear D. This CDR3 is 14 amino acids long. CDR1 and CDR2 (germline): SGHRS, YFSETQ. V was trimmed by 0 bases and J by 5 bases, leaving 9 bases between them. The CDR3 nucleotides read TGCGCCAGCAGCTTGGAGGCGGGCGATCAGCCCCAGCATTTT. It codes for CASSLEAGDQPQHF.

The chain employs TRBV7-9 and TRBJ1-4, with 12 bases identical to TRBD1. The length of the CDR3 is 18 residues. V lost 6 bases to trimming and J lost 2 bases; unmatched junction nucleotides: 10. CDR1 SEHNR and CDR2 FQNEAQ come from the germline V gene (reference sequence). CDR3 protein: CASSFTGTGGTTNEKLFF. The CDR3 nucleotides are TGTGCCAGCAGTTTTACCGGGACAGGGGGCACTACTAATGAAAAACTGTTTTTT.

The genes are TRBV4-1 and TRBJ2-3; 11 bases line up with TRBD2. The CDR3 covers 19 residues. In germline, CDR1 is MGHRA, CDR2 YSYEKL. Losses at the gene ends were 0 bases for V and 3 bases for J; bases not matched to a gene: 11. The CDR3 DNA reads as TGCGCCAGCAGCCAAGAGGGTATTAGCGGGAGGGTATCGACAGATACGCAGTATTTT. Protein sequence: CASSQEGISGRVSTDTQYF.

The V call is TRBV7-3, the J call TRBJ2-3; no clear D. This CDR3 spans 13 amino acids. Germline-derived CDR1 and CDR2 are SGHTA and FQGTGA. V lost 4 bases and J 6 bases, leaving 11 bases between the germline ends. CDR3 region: CASSSRPWDTQYF. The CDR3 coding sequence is TGTGCCAGCAGCTCTAGACCCTGGGATACGCAGTATTTT.

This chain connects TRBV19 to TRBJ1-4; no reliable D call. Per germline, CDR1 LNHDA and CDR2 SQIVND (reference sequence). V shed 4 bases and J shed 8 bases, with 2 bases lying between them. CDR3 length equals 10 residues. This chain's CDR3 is CASSNEKLFF. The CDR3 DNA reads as TGTGCCAGTAGTAACGAAAAACTGTTTTTT.

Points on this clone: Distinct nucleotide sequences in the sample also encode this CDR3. The CDR3 DNA reads as TGTGCCAGCAGCGTAGGAGGGACTGGAAACACCATATATTTT. It codes for CASSVGGTGNTIYF. The chain recombines TRBV9 with TRBJ1-3; D gene uncertain. Germline V gene sequence: CDR1 SGDLS, CDR2 YYNGEE. The CDR3 totals 14 residues. Trimming removed 0 bases at V and 2 bases at J, with 6 bases between.

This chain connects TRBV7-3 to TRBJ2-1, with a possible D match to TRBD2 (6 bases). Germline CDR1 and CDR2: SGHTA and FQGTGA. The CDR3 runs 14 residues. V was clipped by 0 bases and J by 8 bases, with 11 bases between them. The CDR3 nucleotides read TGTGCCAGCAGCTTAACGGGGGGAGGATATGAGCAGTTCTTC. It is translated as CASSLTGGGYEQFF.

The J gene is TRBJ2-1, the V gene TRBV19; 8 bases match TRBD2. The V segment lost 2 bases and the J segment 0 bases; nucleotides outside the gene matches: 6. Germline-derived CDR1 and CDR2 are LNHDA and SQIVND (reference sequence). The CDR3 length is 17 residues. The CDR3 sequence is CASSISGSGFSYNEQFF. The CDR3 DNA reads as TGTGCCAGTAGTATAAGCGGGAGTGGGTTCTCCTACAATGAGCAGTTCTTC.

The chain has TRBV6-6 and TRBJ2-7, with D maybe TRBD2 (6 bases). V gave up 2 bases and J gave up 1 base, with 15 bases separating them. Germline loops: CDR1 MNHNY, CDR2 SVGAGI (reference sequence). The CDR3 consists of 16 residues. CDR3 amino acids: CASSYGSGRLSYEQYF. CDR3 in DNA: TGTGCCAGCAGTTACGGGAGCGGGCGGCTTTCCTACGAGCAGTACTTC.

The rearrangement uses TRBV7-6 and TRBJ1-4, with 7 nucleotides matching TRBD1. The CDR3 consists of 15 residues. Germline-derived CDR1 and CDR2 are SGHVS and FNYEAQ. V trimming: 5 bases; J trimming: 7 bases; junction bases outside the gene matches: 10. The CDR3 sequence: CASSLRQGLSEKLFF. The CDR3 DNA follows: TGTGCCAGCAGCCTTCGACAGGGCCTTAGTGAAAAACTGTTTTTT.

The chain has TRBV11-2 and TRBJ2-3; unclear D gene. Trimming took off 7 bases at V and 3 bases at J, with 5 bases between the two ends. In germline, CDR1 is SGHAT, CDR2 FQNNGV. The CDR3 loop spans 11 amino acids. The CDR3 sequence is CASTSTDTQYF. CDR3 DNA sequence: TGTGCCAGCACATCTACAGATACGCAGTATTTT.

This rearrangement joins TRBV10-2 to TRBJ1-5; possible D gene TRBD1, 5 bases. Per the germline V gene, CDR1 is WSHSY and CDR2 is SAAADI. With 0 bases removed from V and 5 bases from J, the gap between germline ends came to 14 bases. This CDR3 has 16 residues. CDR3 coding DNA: TGCGCCAGCAGTGAGTCTGGCAGGGAGAGGCATCAGCCCCAGCATTTT. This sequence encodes CASSESGRERHQPQHF.

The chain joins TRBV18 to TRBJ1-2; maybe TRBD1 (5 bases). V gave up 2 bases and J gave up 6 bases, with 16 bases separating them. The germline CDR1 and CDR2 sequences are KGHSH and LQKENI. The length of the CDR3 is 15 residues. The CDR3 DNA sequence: TGTGCCAGCTCACCAGAAAAGGGGAGTGGGAATGGCTACACCTTC. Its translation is CASSPEKGSGNGYTF.

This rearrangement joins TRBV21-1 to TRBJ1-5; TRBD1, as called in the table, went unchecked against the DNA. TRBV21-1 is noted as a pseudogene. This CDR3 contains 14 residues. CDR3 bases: TGTGCCAGCAGCGCCACGACAGGTTATCAGCCCCAGCATTTT. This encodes CASSATTGYQPQHF.

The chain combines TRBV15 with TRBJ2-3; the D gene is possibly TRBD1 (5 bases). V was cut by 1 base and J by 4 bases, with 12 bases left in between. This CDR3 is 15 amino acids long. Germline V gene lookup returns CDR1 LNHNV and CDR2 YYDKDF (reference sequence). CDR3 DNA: TGTGCCACCAGCAGAGGGTCCCAGGGCCCAGATACGCAGTATTTT. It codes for CATSRGSQGPDTQYF.

The CDR3 is CSALQGPRELFF. Written as DNA, the CDR3 is TGCAGCGCCCTACAGGGGCCCCGGGAGCTGTTTTTT. The genes are TRBV29-1 and TRBJ2-2, with TRBD1 identical over 7 bases. J gave up 9 bases and V 7 bases, and 8 bases lay outside the gene matches. The CDR3 is 12 residues long. Looked up from germline, CDR1 is SQVTM and CDR2 is ANQGSEA.

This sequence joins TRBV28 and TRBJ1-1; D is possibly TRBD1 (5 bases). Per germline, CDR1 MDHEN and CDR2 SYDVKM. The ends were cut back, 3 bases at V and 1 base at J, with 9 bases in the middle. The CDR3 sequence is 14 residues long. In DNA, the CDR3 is TGTGCCAGCAGTTTCGGGGGAAAGAACACTGAAGCTTTCTTT. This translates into CASSFGGKNTEAFF.

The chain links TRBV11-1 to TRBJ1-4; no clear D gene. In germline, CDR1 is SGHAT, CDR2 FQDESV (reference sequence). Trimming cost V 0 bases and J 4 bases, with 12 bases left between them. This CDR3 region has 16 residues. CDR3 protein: CASSLAAAAGNEKLFF. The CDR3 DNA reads TGTGCCAGCAGCTTAGCCGCAGCCGCGGGTAATGAAAAACTGTTTTTT.

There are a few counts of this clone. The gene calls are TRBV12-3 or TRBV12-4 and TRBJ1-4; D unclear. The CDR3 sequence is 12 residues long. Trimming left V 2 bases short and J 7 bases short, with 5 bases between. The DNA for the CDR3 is TGTGCCAGCAGTTTACTAATTGAAAAACTGTTTTTT. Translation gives CASSLLIEKLFF.

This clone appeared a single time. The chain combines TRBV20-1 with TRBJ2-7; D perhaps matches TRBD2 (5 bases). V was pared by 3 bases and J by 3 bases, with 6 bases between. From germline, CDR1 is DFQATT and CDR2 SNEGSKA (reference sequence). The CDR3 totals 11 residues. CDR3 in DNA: TGCAGTGCTAGGGGAGTCTACGAGCAGTACTTC. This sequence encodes CSARGVYEQYF.

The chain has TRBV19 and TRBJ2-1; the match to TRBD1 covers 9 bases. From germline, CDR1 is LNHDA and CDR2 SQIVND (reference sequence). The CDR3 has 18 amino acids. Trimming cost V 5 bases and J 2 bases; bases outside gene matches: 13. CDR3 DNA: TGTGCCAGTAGTGGCCGGGACAGGGTAGCTGGGACCTACAATGAGCAGTTCTTC. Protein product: CASSGRDRVAGTYNEQFF.

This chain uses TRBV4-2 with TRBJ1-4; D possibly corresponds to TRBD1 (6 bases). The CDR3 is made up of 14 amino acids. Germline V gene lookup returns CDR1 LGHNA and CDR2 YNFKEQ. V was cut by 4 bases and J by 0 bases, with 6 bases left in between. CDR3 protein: CASSRTATNEKLFF. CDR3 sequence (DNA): TGTGCCAGCAGCCGGACAGCAACTAATGAAAAACTGTTTTTT.